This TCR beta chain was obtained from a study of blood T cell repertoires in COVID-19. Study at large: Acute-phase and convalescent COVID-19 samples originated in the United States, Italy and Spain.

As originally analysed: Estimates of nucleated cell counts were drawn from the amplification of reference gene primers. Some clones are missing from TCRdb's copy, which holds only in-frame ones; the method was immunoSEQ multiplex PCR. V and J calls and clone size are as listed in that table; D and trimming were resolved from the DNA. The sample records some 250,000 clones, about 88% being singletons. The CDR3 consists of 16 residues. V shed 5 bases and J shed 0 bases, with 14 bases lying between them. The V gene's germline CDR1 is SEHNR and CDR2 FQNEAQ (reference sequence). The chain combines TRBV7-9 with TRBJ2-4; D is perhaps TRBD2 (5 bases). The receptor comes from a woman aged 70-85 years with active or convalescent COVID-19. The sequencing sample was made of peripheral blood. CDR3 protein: CASSEAPSGAKNIQYF. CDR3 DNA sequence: TGTGCCAGCAGCGAGGCCCCCAGCGGAGCCAAAAACATTCAGTACTTC.